A single sample gave rise to the 30 T cell receptor beta chains below, sequenced in a study of STAT5B mutations in CD4+ large granular lymphocyte leukemia. Clones were read by immunoSEQ multiplex PCR, and TCRdb kept only the in-frame ones, dropping some. Here the sample spans about 38,000 clones, around 72% being singletons. Sequencing used CD4+ T cells from blood buffy coats. These receptors all come from a human donor in good health.

The chain links TRBV6-5 to TRBJ2-7; D call uncertain. The CDR3 sequence is 13 residues long. V was trimmed by 3 bases and J by 3 bases, leaving 9 bases between them. Germline V gives CDR1 MNHEY, CDR2 SVGAGI. The CDR3 protein is CASSYDTRYEQYF. As DNA, the CDR3 is TGTGCCAGCAGTTATGACACACGCTACGAGCAGTACTTC.

The chain couples TRBV10-3 to TRBJ2-1; 13 bases line up with TRBD2. This CDR3 spans 16 amino acids. Germline V gene lookup returns CDR1 ENHRY and CDR2 SYGVKD. V was pared by 3 bases and J by 5 bases, with 4 bases of the junction left unmatched. CDR3 residues: CAISDTSGGGNNEQFF. CDR3 in DNA: TGTGCCATCAGTGACACTAGCGGGGGGGGGAACAATGAGCAGTTCTTC.

The rearrangement links TRBV5-5 to TRBJ2-3; the D gene is possibly TRBD1 (7 bases). This CDR3 has 14 amino acids. Germline CDR1 is SGHKS and CDR2 is YYEKEE (reference sequence). V lost 2 bases and J 7 bases, leaving 14 bases between the germline ends. CDR3 bases: TGTGCCAGCAGCTTCGGACAGGCGGGAAATACGCAGTATTTT. It yields the protein CASSFGQAGNTQYF.

The V call is TRBV7-2, the J call TRBJ1-1, with TRBD1 as a possible D gene (5 bases). Germline loops: CDR1 SGHTA, CDR2 FQGNSA. V lost 6 bases, J lost 1 base, and 9 bases lay in between. The CDR3 length is 13 residues. CDR3 sequence: CASRFQGNTEAFF. The DNA of the CDR3 is TGTGCCAGCAGATTTCAGGGGAACACTGAAGCTTTCTTT.

The chain combines TRBV19 with TRBJ2-7, with 9 bases aligning to TRBD1. CDR3 length: 14 residues. The germline V gene has CDR1 LNHDA and CDR2 SQIVND (reference sequence). V gave up 5 bases and J gave up 7 bases; unmatched junction bases: 9. As DNA, the CDR3 is TGTGCCAGTAGTGCCTACAGGGGGCTTAGGGAGCAGTACTTC. Its translation is CASSAYRGLREQYF.

The chain recombines TRBV6-6 with TRBJ1-5; D is uncertain. V shed 7 bases and J shed 4 bases, with 17 bases lying between them. The CDR3 is 15 residues long. Germline V CDR1 and CDR2: MNHNY, SVGAGI (reference sequence). The CDR3 coding sequence is TGTGCCAGCACTTTGGGCCCAGGAATTAATCAGCCCCAGCATTTT. It is translated as CASTLGPGINQPQHF.

Concerning this clone itself: Distinct nucleotide sequences in the sample also encode this CDR3. The genes are TRBV7-9 and TRBJ2-3; D possibly matches TRBD1 or TRBD2 (6 bases each). Trimming removed 5 bases from V and 4 bases from J, with 10 bases in between. Germline V lookup: CDR1 SEHNR, CDR2 FQNEAQ (reference sequence). The CDR3 is 13 amino acids. The CDR3 bases are TGTGCCAGCAGCCCTCGGGGGCCAGATACGCAGTATTTT. It translates to CASSPRGPDTQYF.

This chain joins TRBV27 and TRBJ1-2; D gene uncertain. Trimming shortened V by 6 bases and J by 4 bases, and 12 bases separated the two germline ends. The CDR3 has 13 amino acids. Per the germline V gene, CDR1 is MNHEY and CDR2 is SMNVEV (reference sequence). This CDR3 reads CASRIGPGYGYTF. The CDR3 coding sequence is TGTGCCAGCAGGATAGGGCCGGGCTATGGCTACACCTTC.

The V and J genes are TRBV2 and TRBJ2-3; D not resolved. The germline gives CDR1 SNHLY, CDR2 FYNNEI. The CDR3 loop spans 12 amino acids. V dropped 4 bases and J dropped 2 bases, with 4 bases sitting between them. CDR3 sequence (DNA): TGTGCCAGCAGTGTCCACACAGATACGCAGTATTTT. Encoded protein: CASSVHTDTQYF. Combining the CDR3 with reference TRBV2 and TRBJ2-3 gives the whole variable domain EPEVTQTPSHQVTQMGQEVILRCVPISNHLYFYWYRQILGQKVEFLVSFYNNEISEKSEIFDDQFSVERPDGSNFTLKIRSTKLEDSAMYFCASSVHTDTQYFGPGTRLTVL.

This rearrangement joins TRBV4-1 to TRBJ2-2, with D tentatively TRBD1 (5 bases). Per germline, CDR1 MGHRA and CDR2 YSYEKL. Trimming took off 3 bases at V and 0 bases at J, with 8 bases between the two ends. This CDR3 contains 15 residues. The CDR3 reads CASSQTVSNTGELFF. In DNA form, the CDR3 reads TGCGCCAGCAGCCAGACAGTTTCGAACACCGGGGAGCTGTTTTTT.

V usage is TRBV5-1 and J usage is TRBJ2-3, with 7 bases aligning to TRBD2. Trimming cost V 1 base and J 6 bases; bases outside gene matches: 8. From germline, CDR1 is SGHRS and CDR2 YFSETQ. The CDR3 covers 15 residues. CDR3 coding DNA: TGCGCCAGCAGCTTGACCGGGGGGAATCCGGATACGCAGTATTTT. Protein sequence: CASSLTGGNPDTQYF.

This clone was detected only a few times. The chain has TRBV7-9 and TRBJ2-5; 10 bases line up with TRBD1. CDR1 and CDR2 from the germline V gene are SEHNR and FQNEAQ (reference sequence). V shed 5 bases and J 5 bases; nucleotides not matched to a gene: 11. This CDR3 region has 16 residues. CDR3 bases: TGTGCCAGCAGCCAAAGGGACAGGGGAGTGGAGGAGACCCAGTACTTC. Its translation: CASSQRDRGVEETQYF.

This sequence joins TRBV6-6 and TRBJ1-1; TRBD1 matches at 7 bases. The CDR3 is 14 residues long. The V gene end was trimmed by 5 bases and the J gene end by 7 bases; junction bases not matched to a gene: 10. In germline, CDR1 is MNHNY, CDR2 SVGAGI (reference sequence). The CDR3 reads CASSDYRGLNEAFF. CDR3 nucleotides: TGTGCCAGCAGTGACTACAGGGGCCTGAATGAAGCTTTCTTT.

This clone came up a few times. The chain links TRBV7-6 to TRBJ2-1, with D perhaps matching TRBD2 (6 bases). The CDR3 consists of 16 residues. In germline, CDR1 is SGHVS, CDR2 FNYEAQ. V was shortened by 2 bases and J by 1 base, with 12 bases between the two germline ends. The CDR3 protein is CASSLLGGGSYNEQFF. DNA for the CDR3: TGTGCCAGCAGCTTACTTGGGGGAGGTTCCTACAATGAGCAGTTCTTC. The full variable domain, with the rest looked up from reference TRBV7-6 and TRBJ2-1, is GAGVSQSPRYKVTKRGQDVALRCDPISGHVSLYWYRQALGQGPEFLTYFNYEAQQDKSGLPNDRFSAERPEGSISTLTIQRTEQRDSAMYRCASSLLGGGSYNEQFFGPGTRLTVL.

The chain employs TRBV10-3 and TRBJ2-5; 9 bases line up with TRBD2. Trimming removed 4 bases from V and 3 bases from J; junction bases left unmatched: 15. This CDR3 is 18 amino acids long. Germline CDR1 reads ENHRY; CDR2 reads SYGVKD. The CDR3 DNA reads as TGTGCCATCAGTGCCTCACAGGGGCGGGAGGGCCGAGAAGAGACCCAGTACTTC. Its protein product is CAISASQGREGREETQYF.

The chain uses TRBV29-1 and TRBJ2-3; weak D call: TRBD2 (6 bases). This CDR3 spans 14 amino acids. Germline lookup yields CDR1 SQVTM and CDR2 ANQGSEA. The V end was cut by 2 bases, the J end by 0 bases, with 9 bases between. CDR3 amino acids: CSVESGTSTDTQYF. The CDR3 nucleotides are TGCAGCGTTGAATCGGGGACTAGCACAGATACGCAGTATTTT.

This chain connects TRBV5-4 to TRBJ2-3; D not resolved. This CDR3 comprises 11 residues. Germline V gene data show CDR1 as SGHNT and CDR2 as YYREEE (reference sequence). With 3 bases removed from V and 6 bases from J, the gap between germline ends came to 5 bases. The CDR3 DNA is TGTGCCAGCAGCTCGATGGATACGCAGTATTTT. Amino acid sequence: CASSSMDTQYF.

The chain recombines TRBV6-4 with TRBJ2-2; possibly TRBD1 for D (6 bases). Trimming removed 6 bases at V and 0 bases at J, with 8 bases between. The CDR3 extends over 14 amino acids. Germline CDR1 is MRHNA and CDR2 is SNTAGT. The CDR3 is CASRRQANTGELFF. CDR3 DNA sequence: TGTGCCAGCAGAAGACAGGCGAACACCGGGGAGCTGTTTTTT.

The chain links TRBV7-2 to TRBJ2-3, with D tentatively TRBD2 (5 bases). Per germline, CDR1 SGHTA and CDR2 FQGNSA. The ends were cut back, 5 bases at V and 2 bases at J, with 11 bases in the middle. There are 14 residues in the CDR3. CDR3 nucleotide sequence: TGTGCCAGCAGCGCGGACTGGAACACAGATACGCAGTATTTT. Amino acids: CASSADWNTDTQYF. Complete variable domain (other parts from reference TRBV7-2 and TRBJ2-3): GAGVSQSPSNKVTEKGKDVELRCDPISGHTALYWYRQSLGQGLEFLIYFQGNSAPDKSGLPSDRFSAERTGGSVSTLTIQRTQQEDSAVYLCASSADWNTDTQYFGPGTRLTVL.

This clone was detected once. The V call is TRBV10-3, the J call TRBJ2-1; 7 bases are a match to TRBD2. V gave up 3 bases and J gave up 4 bases; unmatched junction bases: 6. The CDR3 has 15 amino acids. The germline gives CDR1 ENHRY, CDR2 SYGVKD. This CDR3 is CAISETGGRYNEQFF. In nucleotides, the CDR3 is TGTGCCATCAGTGAAACGGGAGGCAGGTACAATGAGCAGTTCTTC.

This chain uses TRBV11-2 with TRBJ2-3, with 8 bases aligning to TRBD1. Per the germline V gene, CDR1 is SGHAT and CDR2 is FQNNGV. With V trimmed by 7 bases and J by 10 bases, 22 bases remained unmatched. The CDR3 is 17 residues long. Here the CDR3 reads CASTTSGAQGAKAAQYF. CDR3 in DNA: TGTGCCAGCACCACTTCAGGGGCGCAGGGGGCAAAGGCGGCGCAGTATTTT.

The chain combines TRBV7-2 with TRBJ1-2; tentative D call: TRBD1 (5 bases). CDR3 length equals 17 residues. Germline CDR1 is SGHTA and CDR2 is FQGNSA. Trimming took 1 base from V and 6 from J, leaving 21 bases between them. The CDR3 DNA reads as TGTGCCAGCAGCTTAGGCCCTGGGACCACGAGAAGTAATGGCTACACCTTC. Residues: CASSLGPGTTRSNGYTF.

V gene TRBV19 combines with J gene TRBJ2-2; D is unresolved. The CDR3 length is 13 residues. Germline V gives CDR1 LNHDA, CDR2 SQIVND (reference sequence). V lost 2 bases and J lost 6, with 7 bases in between. The CDR3 protein is CASSISDPGELFF. DNA of the CDR3: TGTGCCAGTAGTATATCGGACCCCGGGGAGCTGTTTTTT.

This rearrangement joins TRBV5-1 to TRBJ2-5; TRBD1 matches at 10 bases. V shed 0 bases, J shed 3 bases, and the junction held 11 bases outside the gene matches. The CDR3 has 18 residues. Germline V lookup: CDR1 SGHRS, CDR2 YFSETQ. The CDR3 nucleotides are TGCGCCAGCAGCTTGGGGGACAGGGGACGCACCGGGGAAGAGACCCAGTACTTC. This sequence encodes CASSLGDRGRTGEETQYF. Complete variable domain (other parts from reference TRBV5-1 and TRBJ2-5): KAGVTQTPRYLIKTRGQQVTLSCSPISGHRSVSWYQQTPGQGLQFLFEYFSETQRNKGNFPGRFSGRQFSNSRSEMNVSTLELGDSALYLCASSLGDRGRTGEETQYFGPGTRLLVL.

V and J are TRBV7-9 and TRBJ2-1, with D possibly TRBD1 on 6 matching bases. The V and J ends lost 2 bases and 2 bases respectively, with 7 bases between them. Per the germline V gene, CDR1 is SEHNR and CDR2 is FQNEAQ (reference sequence). The CDR3 loop spans 14 amino acids. CDR3 residues: CASSLWGPYNEQFF. DNA of the CDR3: TGTGCCAGCAGCTTATGGGGGCCCTACAATGAGCAGTTCTTC.

V usage is TRBV7-2 and J usage is TRBJ2-6, with D tentatively TRBD1 (6 bases). The CDR3 contains 15 residues. The V gene's germline CDR1 is SGHTA and CDR2 FQGNSA. The V end lost 5 bases, the J end lost 0 bases, and 8 bases lay between the germline ends. DNA of the CDR3: TGTGCCAGCAGCCTGGACAGCTCTGGGGCCAACGTCCTGACTTTC. As protein: CASSLDSSGANVLTF. Supplemented by reference TRBV7-2 and TRBJ2-6, the full variable domain reads GAGVSQSPSNKVTEKGKDVELRCDPISGHTALYWYRQSLGQGLEFLIYFQGNSAPDKSGLPSDRFSAERTGGSVSTLTIQRTQQEDSAVYLCASSLDSSGANVLTFGAGSRLTVL.

The chain couples TRBV18 to TRBJ2-7; D is undetermined. Trimming pared 6 bases from V and 3 bases from J, leaving 15 bases between. The CDR3 consists of 14 residues. In germline, CDR1 is KGHSH, CDR2 LQKENI. CDR3 DNA: TGTGCCAGCTCTCTAAGGAGTGAAGGCTACGAGCAGTACTTC. It codes for CASSLRSEGYEQYF.

CDR3 nucleotides: TGTGCCAGCGAGAGGGAGGATAATTCACCCCTCCACTTT. This sequence encodes CASEREDNSPLHF. This rearrangement joins TRBV2 to TRBJ1-6; no clear D gene. Germline assignment: CDR1 SNHLY and CDR2 FYNNEI. This CDR3 spans 13 amino acids. V shed 8 bases and J shed 5 bases, with 10 bases lying between them.

The rearrangement joins TRBV7-8 to TRBJ2-4, with 10 nucleotides matching TRBD2. CDR3 length: 16 amino acids. Looked up from germline, CDR1 is SGHVS and CDR2 is FQNEAQ. Unmatched junction bases numbered 5, after V lost 2 bases and J lost 4 bases. CDR3 DNA: TGTGCCAGCAGCTTACAAGCGGGGGGGCGGAAAAACATTCAGTACTTC. Residues: CASSLQAGGRKNIQYF.

The chain is built from TRBV14 and TRBJ2-1; tentatively, D is TRBD1 (7 bases). V was shortened by 4 bases and J by 9 bases, with 22 bases between the two germline ends. Germline CDR1 and CDR2: SGHDN and FVKESK. The CDR3 has 16 residues. CDR3 loop: CASSPGWRGRLVEQFF. In DNA, the CDR3 is TGTGCCAGCAGCCCCGGGTGGAGGGGGCGGTTGGTTGAGCAGTTCTTC.